Listed here are 22 T cell receptor beta chains from one sample, sequenced in a study of human T cells and chemical hapten exposure. Time point indicated: patch test 1, 2 weeks after DPC sensitization. Treatment: therapeutic diphenylcyclopropenone sensitization with weekly scalp DPC. TCRdb redid the calling of the RACE reads with MiXCR, one entry per CDR3 protein. The profile shows approximately 340,000 distinct CDR3 sequences, under 8% of them singletons. The sample in question was whole blood, obtained in connection with sensitization to the hapten diphenylcyclopropenone (DPC). The receptor source for this set is a woman aged 18-29 years with alopecia areata. Some clones in this sample may be carry-over from other donors' samples.

This clonotype was recorded many times. The CDR3 coding sequence is TGCAGCGTTGTTCAGGGGGCTAATACTGAAGCTTTCTTT. Translated, it gives CSVVQGANTEAFF. The rearrangement links TRBV29-1 to TRBJ1-1; the match to TRBD1 covers 8 bases. V gave up 4 bases and J gave up 5 bases; unmatched junction bases: 6. This CDR3 contains 13 residues. The V gene's germline CDR1 is SQVTM and CDR2 ANQGSEA. The entire variable domain, with the rest obtained from reference TRBV29-1 and TRBJ1-1, is as follows: SAVISQKPSRDICQRGTSLTIQCQVDSQVTMMFWYRQQPGQSLTLIATANQGSEATYESGFVIDKFPISRPNLTFSTLTVSNMSPEDSSIYLCSVVQGANTEAFFGQGTRLTVV.

This clonotype has more than one count but fewer than ten. The chain employs TRBV4-3 and TRBJ1-2; 9 nucleotides match TRBD1. The CDR3 is 15 amino acids. The ends lost 3 bases at V and 1 base at J; junction bases unmatched: 3. Germline CDR1 LGHNA, CDR2 YSLEER. The CDR3 is CASSHDRGSNYGYTF. CDR3 coding DNA: TGCGCCAGCAGCCATGACAGGGGGAGTAACTATGGCTACACCTTC.

Only a few counts were recorded for this clonotype. The J gene is TRBJ1-5, the V gene TRBV4-3; a possible D gene is TRBD1 (5 bases). V was cut by 0 bases and J by 1 base, with 10 bases left in between. Germline CDR1 is LGHNA and CDR2 is YSLEER. The CDR3 has 16 amino acids. DNA of the CDR3: TGCGCCAGCAGCCAAGATGCCCGGGGGAGCAATCAGCCCCAGCATTTT. It yields the protein CASSQDARGSNQPQHF.

This chain joins TRBV10-3 and TRBJ2-5; 8 nucleotides line up with TRBD1. The V gene end was trimmed by 11 bases and the J gene end by 5 bases; junction bases not matched to a gene: 13. Germline CDR1 and CDR2: ENHRY and SYGVKD. This CDR3 has 14 amino acids. The CDR3 here is CAARQGIDDETQYF. The CDR3 DNA is TGTGCCGCCCGACAGGGGATTGATGACGAGACCCAGTACTTC.

This clonotype was recorded many times. This chain connects TRBV6-4 to TRBJ1-2; D remains unclear. The V and J ends lost 9 bases and 6 bases respectively, with 8 bases between them. From germline, CDR1 is MRHNA and CDR2 SNTAGT. The CDR3 sequence is 10 residues long. Here the CDR3 DNA reads TGTGCCAGACTGGAGCATGGCTACACCTTC. Translated: CARLEHGYTF.

This clonotype was detected ten times or more. The chain recombines TRBV20-1 with TRBJ2-7; possibly TRBD1 for D (5 bases). Germline values: CDR1 DFQATT, CDR2 SNEGSKA (reference sequence). This CDR3 contains 14 residues. Trimming pared 3 bases from V and 2 bases from J, leaving 14 bases between. CDR3 in amino acids: CSARLGAITYEQYF. The CDR3 DNA sequence: TGCAGTGCTAGGTTAGGGGCTATTACCTACGAGCAGTACTTC.

The CDR3 loop reads CASGLLPRAGGEQYF. CDR3 in DNA: TGTGCTAGTGGTCTCCTACCCCGGGCAGGGGGGGAGCAGTACTTC. The chain recombines TRBV12-5 with TRBJ2-7, with TRBD1 as a possible D gene (7 bases). V was shortened by 5 bases and J by 7 bases, with 21 bases between the two germline ends. Germline CDR1 reads LGHNT; CDR2 reads FRNRAP. The CDR3 sequence is 15 residues long.

This clonotype was detected many times. This chain joins TRBV4-3 and TRBJ1-2; 7 nucleotides match TRBD1. Germline CDR1 and CDR2: LGHNA and YSLEER. With V trimmed by 2 bases and J by 4 bases, 19 bases remained unmatched. This CDR3 is built from 19 residues. DNA for the CDR3: TGCGCCAGCAGCCAACAGCCTATTGATCCTACAGGGGCAATCTATGGCTACACCTTC. Encoded protein: CASSQQPIDPTGAIYGYTF.

This clonotype was detected only a few times. The chain couples TRBV12-3 or TRBV12-4 to TRBJ1-1; D gene unclear. The CDR3 is 16 residues long. The V end lost 3 bases, the J end lost 0 bases, and 14 bases lay between the germline ends. CDR3 nucleotide sequence: TGTGCCAGCAGTTTGCAGGACGTCTTGATGAACACTGAAGCTTTCTTT. Translation gives CASSLQDVLMNTEAFF.

This clonotype was picked up many times. This chain links TRBV6-2 or TRBV6-3 with TRBJ2-7; no reliable D call. This CDR3 has 15 amino acids. Germline-derived CDR1 and CDR2 are MNHEY and SVGEGT. The V end was cut by 5 bases, the J end by 3 bases, with 17 bases between. The CDR3 reads CASSPSRSLFYEQYF. The DNA for the CDR3 is TGTGCCAGCAGTCCGTCAAGGAGCCTCTTCTACGAGCAGTACTTC.

A few counts support this clonotype. The rearrangement uses TRBV4-1 and TRBJ2-5; D is possibly TRBD2 (6 bases). With 0 bases removed from V and 1 base from J, the gap between germline ends came to 21 bases. The CDR3 sequence is 19 residues long. Germline CDR1 is MGHRA and CDR2 is YSYEKL. CDR3 sequence: CASSQEEIRRHGGQETQYF. CDR3 DNA sequence: TGCGCCAGCAGCCAAGAAGAGATTCGGCGCCACGGGGGCCAAGAGACCCAGTACTTC.

The sample holds a few counts of this clonotype. The chain couples TRBV24-1 to TRBJ2-5; the D gene is possibly TRBD1 (5 bases). V lost 3 bases and J lost 0, with 10 bases in between. This CDR3 contains 15 residues. Germline CDR1 and CDR2: KGHDR and SFDVKD. The CDR3 DNA sequence: TGTGCCACCAGTGATCCGACAGCGTACCAAGAGACCCAGTACTTC. It specifies CATSDPTAYQETQYF.

There are many counts of this clonotype. This sequence joins TRBV2 and TRBJ1-6; no clear D. V lost 6 bases and J 6 bases, leaving 15 bases between the germline ends. The CDR3 totals 15 residues. CDR1 and CDR2 (germline): SNHLY, FYNNEI. CDR3 residues: CASRKTETTNSPLHF. Here the CDR3 DNA reads TGTGCCAGCAGGAAGACCGAGACAACTAATTCACCCCTCCACTTT.

The CDR3 DNA follows: TGTGCCAGCAGTCCAGTAGGGACAGAAATAAATCAGCCCCAGCATTTT. Translation: CASSPVGTEINQPQHF. The gene calls are TRBV27 and TRBJ1-5; 7 positions agree with TRBD1. CDR3 length equals 16 residues. The trim removed 5 bases at V and 4 bases at J, leaving 11 bases unmatched. Germline V gene sequence: CDR1 MNHEY, CDR2 SMNVEV (reference sequence).

The CDR3 is CASSQRQGSNGYTF. The CDR3, as DNA: TGTGCCAGCAGCCAAAGACAGGGCTCAAATGGCTACACCTTC. This chain connects TRBV4-2 to TRBJ1-2; 7 nucleotides align to TRBD1. Germline values: CDR1 LGHNA, CDR2 YNFKEQ. CDR3 length: 14 residues. V lost 2 bases and J lost 6; bases outside the gene matches: 6.

The rearrangement uses TRBV20-1 and TRBJ2-5; the D is unclear. With 6 bases removed from V and 1 base from J, the gap between germline ends came to 12 bases. Germline V gene sequence: CDR1 DFQATT, CDR2 SNEGSKA (reference sequence). The CDR3 extends over 13 amino acids. DNA of the CDR3: TGCAGTGCCAAAAACAGAATCCAAGAGACCCAGTACTTC. Encoded protein: CSAKNRIQETQYF.

This clonotype showed up many times. The chain combines TRBV9 with TRBJ2-3, with 8 bases matching TRBD2. The germline CDR1 and CDR2 sequences are SGDLS and YYNGEE. The CDR3 length is 15 residues. V dropped 1 base and J dropped 3; count of bases not matched to a gene: 4. The chain's CDR3 is CASSVSGGLTDTQYF. The CDR3 coding sequence is TGTGCCAGCAGCGTAAGCGGGGGACTTACAGATACGCAGTATTTT.

This sequence joins TRBV27 and TRBJ2-3; D ambiguous. The CDR3 consists of 15 residues. V lost 4 bases to trimming and J lost 5 bases, with 16 bases between them. CDR1 and CDR2 (germline): MNHEY, SMNVEV (reference sequence). The DNA of the CDR3 is TGTGCCAGCAGTTCACCTCAGGAGTTCAGAGATACGCAGTATTTT. The encoded protein is CASSSPQEFRDTQYF.

This clonotype was recorded at least ten times. The chain combines TRBV5-1 with TRBJ2-3; D gene uncertain. The length of the CDR3 is 12 residues. V shed 5 bases and J shed 9 bases, with 13 bases lying between them. Germline V gene lookup returns CDR1 SGHRS and CDR2 YFSETQ. This CDR3 reads CASSPGAYTQYF. CDR3 nucleotides: TGCGCCAGCAGTCCGGGTGCATACACGCAGTATTTT. The whole variable domain, filled in from reference TRBV5-1 and TRBJ2-3, reads KAGVTQTPRYLIKTRGQQVTLSCSPISGHRSVSWYQQTPGQGLQFLFEYFSETQRNKGNFPGRFSGRQFSNSRSEMNVSTLELGDSALYLCASSPGAYTQYFGPGTRLTVL.

This clonotype has at least ten counts. This chain connects TRBV12-3 or TRBV12-4 to TRBJ2-3, with TRBD1 identical over 8 bases. The CDR3 extends over 15 amino acids. V lost 5 bases, J lost 2 bases, and 6 bases stayed unmatched. CDR3 in DNA: TGTGCCAGCAGTCCCCGGGACAGGCCCACAGATACGCAGTATTTT. The encoded protein is CASSPRDRPTDTQYF.

This clonotype has a handful of counts. This sequence joins TRBV12-3 or TRBV12-4 and TRBJ1-2, with 9 bases aligning to TRBD1. The CDR3 consists of 14 residues. The trim removed 6 bases at V and 5 bases at J, leaving 7 bases unmatched. Here the CDR3 reads CASSRQGEGYGYTF. CDR3 bases: TGTGCCAGCAGCCGACAGGGGGAAGGATATGGCTACACCTTC.

This clonotype was seen only a few times. The chain links TRBV27 to TRBJ2-7; 8 bases are shared with TRBD2. The V gene's germline CDR1 is MNHEY and CDR2 SMNVEV (reference sequence). This CDR3 is 14 amino acids long. V dropped 7 bases and J dropped 3; count of bases not matched to a gene: 8. The CDR3 DNA reads as TGTGCCAGCAAGTACAGCGGGGGTAGCTACGAGCAGTACTTC. Translated, it gives CASKYSGGSYEQYF.